A selection of T cell receptor beta chains follows, all from one sample in a study of cytomegalovirus exposure and HLA in healthy donors. Profiled with immunoSEQ multiplex PCR; TCRdb holds only in-frame clones, not every one. The listing contains some 96,000 clones. Sequences were obtained from PBMCs. The receptors shown here come from a young woman in good health and CMV-seronegative. The CDR3 runs from the conserved cysteine through the conserved F or W.

length: 15; V: TRBV7-2; J: TRBJ2-7; CDR3: CASSFPLAGGLEQYF
length: 12; V: TRBV7-9; J: TRBJ2-1; CDR3: CASSVGTAPPFF
length: 15; V: TRBV5-1; J: TRBJ1-6; CDR3: CASSLGDSSKPPLHF
length: 15; V: TRBV6-1; J: TRBJ1-1; CDR3: CASSLRTRPDTEAFF
length: 15; V: TRBV7-3; J: TRBJ2-2; CDR3: CASSLRTGNTGELFF
length: 13; V: TRBV14; J: TRBJ1-2; CDR3: CASSLGTLRGYTF
length: 18; V: TRBV14; J: TRBJ1-4; CDR3: CASSQPPPVPGDNEKLFF
length: 14; V: TRBV5-4; J: TRBJ1-1; CDR3: CASSLDRANTEAFF
length: 17; V: TRBV7-9; J: TRBJ1-6; CDR3: CASSRRQGAIYNSPLHF
length: 15; V: TRBV15; J: TRBJ1-4; CDR3: CATSRGQVPNEKLFF
length: 17; V: TRBV6-1; J: TRBJ1-1; CDR3: CASSDPHRGRQNTEAFF
length: 16; V: TRBV11-2; J: TRBJ2-1; CDR3: CASSLLGLTWANEQFF
length: 14; V: TRBV27; J: TRBJ2-3; CDR3: CASSLGTSADTQYF
length: 14; V: TRBV5-8; J: TRBJ2-3; CDR3: CASSLARGTDTQYF
length: 13; V: TRBV19; J: TRBJ1-5; CDR3: CASSIGPNQPQHF
length: 13; V: TRBV29-1; J: TRBJ2-7; CDR3: CSVGASGAYEQYF
length: 15; V: TRBV9; J: TRBJ1-2; CDR3: CASSVAGDSSYGYTF
length: 13; V: TRBV5-4; J: TRBJ2-5; CDR3: CASSLKHGETQYF
length: 16; V: TRBV9; J: TRBJ2-7; CDR3: CASSAHSSGSWYEQYF
length: 15; V: TRBV7-5; J: TRBJ2-7; CDR3: CARSPRLESSYEQYF
length: 13; V: TRBV2; J: TRBJ2-7; CDR3: CARAAPRGYEQYF
length: 14; V: TRBV28; J: TRBJ2-7; CDR3: CASSLGQGVYEQYF
length: 16; V: TRBV5-1; J: TRBJ1-1; CDR3: CASSLDRGQGNTEAFF
length: 16; V: TRBV5-8; J: TRBJ2-5; CDR3: CASSSDRASSQETQYF
length: 15; V: TRBV18; J: TRBJ1-4; CDR3: CASSPPGQAGEKLFF
length: 14; V: TRBV29-1; J: TRBJ2-5; CDR3: CSVAIGGLKETQYF
length: 11; V: TRBV5-1; J: TRBJ2-5; CDR3: CASSLQETQYF
length: 16; V: TRBV11-2; J: TRBJ2-3; CDR3: CASSLHGTPSTDTQYF
length: 15; V: TRBV7-8; J: TRBJ2-1; CDR3: CASSRAGDGDNEQFF
length: 16; V: TRBV15; J: TRBJ2-3; CDR3: CATSRDTRSGADTQYF
length: 15; V: TRBV6-6; J: TRBJ1-1; CDR3: CASSFNDRVYTEAFF
length: 15; V: TRBV5-6; J: TRBJ2-7; CDR3: CASSNQWTGSYEQYF
length: 13; V: TRBV10-3; J: TRBJ2-7; CDR3: CAISWDSRYEQYF
length: 15; V: TRBV5-4; J: TRBJ2-5; CDR3: CASSYRLAGDETQYF
length: 16; V: TRBV11-2; J: TRBJ2-3; CDR3: CASSSYNRKDTDTQYF
length: 14; V: TRBV10-1; J: TRBJ1-2; CDR3: CASSETGVGYGYTF
length: 13; V: TRBV5-1; J: TRBJ1-6; CDR3: CASCRENNSPLHF
length: 15; V: TRBV7-9; J: TRBJ1-3; CDR3: CASSPDAGFGNTIYF
length: 13; V: TRBV7-9; J: TRBJ1-1; CDR3: CASSSYGSPEAFF
length: 15; V: TRBV10-3; J: TRBJ2-6; CDR3: CAISGRGLGANVLTF
length: 16; V: TRBV19; J: .; CDR3: CASSQYGSSGNYEQYF
length: 16; V: TRBV18; J: TRBJ1-2; CDR3: CASSPSRQGLGYGYTF